This TCR beta chain was recovered during a study of T cells after yellow fever vaccination. MiXCR was run by TCRdb on the 5' RACE reads, yielding one entry per CDR3 protein. This sample yields about 74,000 distinct CDR3 sequences, of which around 7% are seen a single time; 30% to 40% belongs to the top ten. The input for sequencing was CD8+ T cells sorted from PBMCs, taken 5 days after the first yellow fever vaccination. This TCR derives from a man younger than 35 who received the YFV17D yellow fever vaccine.

The CDR3 sequence is CASSQGQLNTEAFF. As DNA, the CDR3 is TGCGCCAGCAGCCAAGGGCAGTTGAACACTGAAGCTTTCTTT. The rearrangement uses TRBV4-1 and TRBJ1-1; D remains unclear. This CDR3 comprises 14 residues. Trimming shortened V by 1 base and J by 0 bases, and 6 bases separated the two germline ends. CDR1 and CDR2 (germline): MGHRA, YSYEKL.